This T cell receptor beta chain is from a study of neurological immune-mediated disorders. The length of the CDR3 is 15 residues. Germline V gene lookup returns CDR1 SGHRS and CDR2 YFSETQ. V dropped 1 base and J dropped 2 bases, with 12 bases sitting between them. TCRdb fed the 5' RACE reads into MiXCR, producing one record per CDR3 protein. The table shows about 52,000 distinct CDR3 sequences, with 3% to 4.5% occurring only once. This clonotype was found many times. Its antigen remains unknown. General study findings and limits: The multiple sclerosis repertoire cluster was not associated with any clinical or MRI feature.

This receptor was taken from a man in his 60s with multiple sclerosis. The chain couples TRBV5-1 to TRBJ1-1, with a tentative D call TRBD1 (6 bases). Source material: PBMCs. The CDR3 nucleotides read TGCGCCAGCAGCTTGTCTGGGACACGAAACACTGAAGCTTTCTTT. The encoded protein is CASSLSGTRNTEAFF.